The 24 T cell receptor beta chains presented below share a single source sample, sequenced in a study of blood T cell repertoires in COVID-19. Measured with immunoSEQ multiplex PCR; TCRdb has only the in-frame clones, and not every one. Among 70,000 or so clones, under 90% were seen once, and the ten largest hold about a tenth. Sequenced material: peripheral blood. The receptors shown here come from a man between 65 and 85 years old with active or convalescent COVID-19.

The genes are TRBV3-1 (or the pseudogene TRBV3-2) and TRBJ1-2; weak D call: TRBD1 (5 bases). The CDR3 has 17 residues. Germline CDR1 reads LGHDT; CDR2 reads YNNKEL (reference sequence). V was shortened by 4 bases and J by 7 bases, with 25 bases between the two germline ends. The CDR3 DNA reads as TGTGCCAGCAGCCCATCCATGAACCCCTGGACAAGACTTGGCTACACCTTC. It codes for CASSPSMNPWTRLGYTF.

J is TRBJ2-1 and V is TRBV2; 10 positions match TRBD1. In germline, CDR1 is SNHLY, CDR2 FYNNEI. V was pared by 6 bases and J by 1 base, with 3 bases of the junction left unmatched. This CDR3 region has 15 residues. CDR3 sequence: CASSRQGASYNEQFF. The CDR3 nucleotides are TGTGCCAGCAGCCGACAGGGGGCTTCCTACAATGAGCAGTTCTTC.

Regarding this clone: The sample carries other DNA sequences with the same CDR3. The V call is TRBV30, the J call TRBJ2-5, with D hard to call. Per the germline V gene, CDR1 is GTSNPN and CDR2 is SVGIG (reference sequence). The germline V and J ends were trimmed by 0 bases and 5 bases, with 4 bases remaining between them. The length of the CDR3 is 11 residues. The CDR3 DNA sequence: TGTGCCTGGAGTGTTAGTGAGACCCAGTACTTC. Its protein is CAWSVSETQYF.

The CDR3 bases are TGTGCCAGCAGCTTGGTAGGGTTGGAGGCTGGGGCCAACGTCCTGACTTTC. Amino acids: CASSLVGLEAGANVLTF. This chain uses TRBV5-5 with TRBJ2-6, with D perhaps TRBD2 (5 bases). Germline CDR1 reads SGHKS; CDR2 reads YYEKEE (reference sequence). The CDR3 runs to 17 residues. Trimming removed 0 bases at V and 2 bases at J, with 12 bases between.

The gene calls are TRBV28 and TRBJ1-5; 10 bases map to TRBD1. The V gene's germline CDR1 is MDHEN and CDR2 SYDVKM. V lost 5 bases and J lost 2; bases outside the gene matches: 15. CDR3 length: 19 residues. CDR3 loop: CASSQSPGQGIFRNQPQHF. CDR3 sequence (DNA): TGTGCCAGCAGTCAATCGCCGGGACAGGGGATCTTCCGCAATCAGCCCCAGCATTTT.

The chain carries TRBV3-1 (or the pseudogene TRBV3-2) and TRBJ2-2; no definite D call. The CDR3 runs to 16 residues. V lost 5 bases, J lost 0 bases, and 13 bases lay in between. The germline V gene has CDR1 LGHDT and CDR2 YNNKEL (reference sequence). This CDR3 is CASSSRWQTNTGELFF. For the CDR3, the DNA is TGTGCCAGCAGCTCACGCTGGCAGACGAACACCGGGGAGCTGTTTTTT.

This chain joins TRBV2 and TRBJ1-3; D unresolved. In germline, CDR1 is SNHLY, CDR2 FYNNEI. This CDR3 comprises 13 residues. The germline V and J ends were trimmed by 5 bases and 1 base, with 6 bases remaining between them. CDR3 amino acids: CASSRGSGNTIYF. CDR3 DNA: TGTGCCAGCAGTCGGGGTTCTGGAAACACCATATATTTT.

The chain has TRBV5-1 and TRBJ1-1; the match to TRBD1 covers 9 bases. The CDR3 loop spans 14 amino acids. Trimming at V came to 4 bases and at J to 0 bases, leaving 1 base not matched to a gene. Germline V lookup: CDR1 SGHRS, CDR2 YFSETQ. The CDR3, as DNA: TGCGCCAGCAGCAGACAGGGGGTGAACACTGAAGCTTTCTTT. It is translated as CASSRQGVNTEAFF. Full variable domain (remainder filled in from reference TRBV5-1 and TRBJ1-1): KAGVTQTPRYLIKTRGQQVTLSCSPISGHRSVSWYQQTPGQGLQFLFEYFSETQRNKGNFPGRFSGRQFSNSRSEMNVSTLELGDSALYLCASSRQGVNTEAFFGQGTRLTVV.

The chain links TRBV4-3 to TRBJ2-3; 8 bases are a match to TRBD2. The CDR3 extends over 15 amino acids. The J segment lost 13 bases and the V segment lost 1 base, leaving 13 bases of the junction unmatched. In germline, CDR1 is LGHNA, CDR2 YSLEER. The CDR3 DNA is TGCGCCAGCAGCCAAGGACCGGGAGGGCACTATAGGAAGTATTTT. This codes for CASSQGPGGHYRKYF.

In its sample, this clone was seen once. The CDR3 DNA follows: TGTGCCAGTCCAGGGCAAGTCTATGGCTACACCTTC. Its translation is CASPGQVYGYTF. The chain employs TRBV2 and TRBJ1-2; D may be TRBD1 (5 bases). V was clipped by 9 bases and J by 4 bases, with 12 bases between them. Germline CDR1 reads SNHLY; CDR2 reads FYNNEI. This CDR3 is 12 amino acids long.

J is TRBJ2-1 and V is TRBV5-1, with 8 bases matching TRBD2. The CDR3 loop spans 15 amino acids. CDR1 and CDR2 from the germline V gene are SGHRS and YFSETQ. Trimming at V came to 3 bases and at J to 0 bases, leaving 2 bases not matched to a gene. The CDR3 region is CASSSSGGSYNEQFF. In DNA, the CDR3 is TGCGCCAGCAGCTCCAGCGGGGGCTCCTACAATGAGCAGTTCTTC.

The J gene is TRBJ2-3, the V gene TRBV9, with TRBD2 matching over 8 bases. The CDR3 spans 16 residues. Germline V gives CDR1 SGDLS, CDR2 YYNGEE. The J segment lost 0 bases and the V segment lost 3 bases, leaving 6 bases of the junction unmatched. The CDR3 region is CASSGSGTISTDTQYF. The CDR3 DNA reads as TGTGCCAGCAGCGGTAGCGGGACGATAAGCACAGATACGCAGTATTTT.

The rearrangement uses TRBV7-3 and TRBJ2-3; D is uncertain. The germline V and J ends were trimmed by 6 bases and 1 base, with 8 bases remaining between them. Germline CDR1 reads SGHTA; CDR2 reads FQGTGA. The CDR3 consists of 13 residues. The CDR3: CASSSVGTDTQYF. The CDR3 coding sequence is TGTGCCAGCAGTTCCGTTGGCACAGATACGCAGTATTTT.

The chain links TRBV9 to TRBJ2-1; TRBD2 is a possible D gene (5 bases). Germline V gene data show CDR1 as SGDLS and CDR2 as YYNGEE. The V end lost 0 bases, the J end lost 4 bases, and 14 bases lay between the germline ends. This CDR3 spans 16 amino acids. The CDR3 loop reads CASSVATSGWYNEQFF. The CDR3 DNA is TGTGCCAGCAGCGTAGCTACGAGCGGCTGGTACAATGAGCAGTTCTTC.

The gene calls are TRBV19 and TRBJ1-5; TRBD1 is a possible D gene (5 bases). Trimming removed 8 bases at V and 16 bases at J, with 24 bases between. The CDR3 is 13 amino acids. CDR1 and CDR2 from the germline V gene are LNHDA and SQIVND (reference sequence). The CDR3 here is CASSPSGRRGYHF. The CDR3 bases are TGTGCCAGTTCTCCATCCGGGCGTAGGGGTTACCATTTT.

The chain uses TRBV2 and TRBJ2-7; no definite D call. This CDR3 contains 13 residues. CDR1 and CDR2 from the germline V gene are SNHLY and FYNNEI. V gave up 2 bases and J gave up 6 bases, with 11 bases separating them. The chain's CDR3 is CASSESSRSEQYF. Written as DNA, the CDR3 is TGTGCCAGCAGTGAATCCTCTAGGTCCGAGCAGTACTTC.

J is TRBJ1-5 and V is TRBV5-1, with D uncertain. The CDR3 extends over 15 amino acids. The germline V and J ends were trimmed by 0 bases and 0 bases, with 7 bases remaining between them. Germline V gene lookup returns CDR1 SGHRS and CDR2 YFSETQ. In nucleotides, the CDR3 is TGCGCCAGCAGCTTGGCGGGATATAGCAATCAGCCCCAGCATTTT. Translated: CASSLAGYSNQPQHF.

V is TRBV5-1 and J is TRBJ1-5; 7 nucleotides agree with TRBD1. The V gene end was trimmed by 0 bases and the J gene end by 7 bases; junction bases not matched to a gene: 7. This CDR3 spans 15 amino acids. Germline-derived CDR1 and CDR2 are SGHRS and YFSETQ. The CDR3 here is CASSLDGDRGQPQHF. Written as DNA, the CDR3 is TGCGCCAGCAGCTTGGATGGGGACAGAGGCCAGCCCCAGCATTTT.

The chain recombines TRBV10-1 with TRBJ1-5; no firm D call. The germline CDR1 and CDR2 sequences are WNHNN and SYGVQD (reference sequence). Trimming took 2 bases from V and 1 from J, leaving 6 bases between them. This CDR3 comprises 14 residues. CDR3 coding DNA: TGCGCCAGCAGTGAGGACGGGAGCAATCAGCCCCAGCATTTT. Amino acids: CASSEDGSNQPQHF.

The CDR3 DNA reads TGTGCCAGCACCCGTTCGACTAGCGGGAACCGCGAGCAGTACTTC. Translated, it gives CASTRSTSGNREQYF. The chain joins TRBV6-4 to TRBJ2-7; the match to TRBD2 covers 11 bases. The CDR3 loop spans 15 amino acids. V was clipped by 7 bases and J by 6 bases; unmatched bases: 11. Germline V gene sequence: CDR1 MRHNA, CDR2 SNTAGT.

Here the CDR3 reads CASSPEGGGPGELFF. The CDR3 coding sequence is TGCGCCAGCAGCCCCGAAGGGGGCGGTCCCGGGGAGCTGTTTTTT. The rearrangement uses TRBV5-1 and TRBJ2-2; TRBD1 agrees at 7 bases. CDR3 length: 15 residues. V lost 4 bases, J lost 6 bases, and 9 bases stayed unmatched. The germline V gene has CDR1 SGHRS and CDR2 YFSETQ.

This chain joins TRBV21-1 and TRBJ2-2; the table assigns TRBD2, which was not confirmed against the DNA. TRBV21-1 is labeled a pseudogene. CDR3 length: 17 residues. The CDR3 bases are TGTGCCAGCAACGCTCGCGGGGGGTTTTCGAACACCGGGGAGCTGTTTTTT. Translation: CASNARGGFSNTGELFF.

The chain recombines TRBV5-4 with TRBJ2-5; 9 nucleotides match TRBD2. After removal of 4 bases from V and 2 bases from J, the junction contained 9 bases not matched to a gene. Per germline, CDR1 SGHNT and CDR2 YYREEE (reference sequence). This CDR3 region has 16 residues. This CDR3 reads CASSPSVAGAQETQYF. CDR3 sequence (DNA): TGTGCCAGCAGCCCTTCGGTAGCGGGAGCTCAAGAGACCCAGTACTTC. The full variable domain, in which reference TRBV5-4 and TRBJ2-5 provide the parts outside the CDR3, is ETGVTQSPTHLIKTRGQQVTLRCSSQSGHNTVSWYQQALGQGPQFIFQYYREEENGRGNFPPRFSGLQFPNYSSELNVNALELDDSALYLCASSPSVAGAQETQYFGPGTRLLVL.

The chain couples TRBV19 to TRBJ1-3; D is uncertain. Trimming left V 8 bases short and J 0 bases short, with 14 bases between. This CDR3 region has 15 residues. Germline V CDR1 and CDR2: LNHDA, SQIVND (reference sequence). CDR3 bases: TGTGCCAGTCGAGAATACGGGATCTCTGGAAACACCATATATTTT. Protein product: CASREYGISGNTIYF.